This T cell receptor beta chain was observed in a study of cytomegalovirus exposure and HLA in healthy donors. The ends were cut back, 2 bases at V and 4 bases at J, with 12 bases in the middle. This CDR3 is built from 15 residues. Germline V CDR1 and CDR2: SGHKS, YYEKEE (reference sequence). Use of 60 Vbeta and 13 Jbeta primers characterized the PCR. Clones were sequenced by immunoSEQ multiplex PCR, and TCRdb holds only the in-frame ones, with some missing. The top ten clones hold over 1.5% of a sample with about 190,000 clones, over 70% of them seen once. This TCR derives from a young woman in good health and CMV-seronegative. V is TRBV5-5 and J is TRBJ2-2, with D tentatively TRBD2 (5 bases). Sequenced sample: PBMCs. As DNA, the CDR3 is TGTGCCAGCAGCTTAGGAGCGGCTCCCACCGGGGAGCTGTTTTTT. It is translated as CASSLGAAPTGELFF. Variable domain in full (rest from reference TRBV5-5 and TRBJ2-2): DAGVTQSPTHLIKTRGQQVTLRCSPISGHKSVSWYQQVLGQGPQFIFQYYEKEERGRGNFPDRFSARQFPNYSSELNVNALLLGDSALYLCASSLGAAPTGELFFGEGSRLTVL.